These 18 T cell receptor beta chains came from one sample sequenced in a study of identifying expanded T cells in peripheral blood. Method: immunoSEQ multiplex PCR; TCRdb's copy keeps in-frame clones and lacks some. The table includes tens of thousands of clones, over 80% detected once. Specimen: blood. The receptors were sampled from a person aged 18 to 75 in good health.

The rearrangement joins TRBV2 to TRBJ2-5; D might be TRBD2 (6 bases). The CDR3 has 13 residues. Per the germline V gene, CDR1 is SNHLY and CDR2 is FYNNEI. The V gene lost 4 bases and the J gene lost 1 base, with 7 bases spanning the gap. This chain's CDR3 is CASSGLVQETQYF. In DNA, the CDR3 is TGTGCCAGCAGTGGACTAGTCCAAGAGACCCAGTACTTC.

This clone was counted between two and nine times. The V and J genes are TRBV30 and TRBJ2-1, with D unresolved. V lost 4 bases, J lost 7 bases, and 14 bases lay in between. Germline V lookup: CDR1 GTSNPN, CDR2 SVGIG (reference sequence). This CDR3 is 13 amino acids long. CDR3 loop: CAWNIAVGNEQFF. CDR3 DNA: TGTGCCTGGAATATTGCAGTAGGGAATGAGCAGTTCTTC.

This clone was seen just once. V is TRBV6-5 and J is TRBJ1-4; D possibly corresponds to TRBD1 (6 bases). This CDR3 is built from 14 residues. CDR1 MNHEY and CDR2 SVGAGI come from the germline V gene. The germline V and J ends were trimmed by 2 bases and 5 bases, with 9 bases remaining between them. CDR3 sequence: CASSYLRGNEKLFF. The CDR3 nucleotides are TGTGCCAGCAGTTACCTCAGGGGAAATGAAAAACTGTTTTTT.

This rearrangement joins TRBV4-3 to TRBJ2-2; no definite D call. This CDR3 is built from 12 residues. CDR1 and CDR2 (germline): LGHNA, YSLEER. V gave up 4 bases and J gave up 6 bases, with 6 bases separating them. CDR3 amino acids: CASSLLAGELFF. The CDR3 DNA reads as TGCGCCAGCAGCCTATTAGCCGGGGAGCTGTTTTTT.

The chain uses TRBV5-1 and TRBJ2-1, with D possibly being TRBD2 (6 bases). V was cut by 0 bases and J by 0 bases, with 10 bases left in between. Germline V gene data show CDR1 as SGHRS and CDR2 as YFSETQ. The CDR3 consists of 16 residues. As DNA, the CDR3 is TGCGCCAGCAGCTTGGGGGGCGGGAACTCCTACAATGAGCAGTTCTTC. This translates into CASSLGGGNSYNEQFF.

The chain has TRBV2 and TRBJ2-7; either TRBD1 or TRBD2 may fit D (5 bases each). The V gene's germline CDR1 is SNHLY and CDR2 FYNNEI. V lost 6 bases to trimming and J lost 1 base, with 16 bases between them. The CDR3 is 15 amino acids. The CDR3 DNA reads as TGTGCCAGCAGATGGGGACCGAACCCATCCTACGAGCAGTACTTC. As protein: CASRWGPNPSYEQYF.

The J gene is TRBJ2-1, the V gene TRBV21-1; the D call TRBD1 from the table was never checked on the DNA. TRBV21-1 is classified as a pseudogene. The CDR3 loop spans 15 amino acids. CDR3 protein: CASSNSPGQGNEQFF. For the CDR3, the DNA is TGTGCCAGCAGCAACAGTCCTGGCCAGGGAAATGAGCAGTTCTTC.

V and J are TRBV6-5 and TRBJ2-7, with TRBD1 matching 10 bases. CDR1 is MNHEY, CDR2 SVGAGI, per germline. The V segment lost 5 bases and the J segment 0 bases; nucleotides outside the gene matches: 1. The CDR3 consists of 14 residues. The CDR3 bases are TGTGCCAGCAGTCGGACAGGGGGCTCCTACGAGCAGTACTTC. It encodes CASSRTGGSYEQYF.

The chain uses TRBV9 and TRBJ2-1; D gene unclear. The germline V and J ends were trimmed by 3 bases and 5 bases, with 21 bases remaining between them. Germline V gives CDR1 SGDLS, CDR2 YYNGEE. CDR3 length: 17 amino acids. CDR3 loop: CASSESPLARSNNEQFF. The CDR3 DNA reads TGTGCCAGCAGCGAGAGCCCTTTAGCCCGTTCGAACAATGAGCAGTTCTTC.

The chain carries TRBV6-1 and TRBJ2-7; D gene ambiguous. V dropped 6 bases and J dropped 2 bases, with 17 bases sitting between them. Per the germline V gene, CDR1 is MNHNS and CDR2 is SASEGT. The CDR3 totals 15 residues. CDR3: CASRTTPDGAYEQYF. CDR3 nucleotides: TGTGCCAGCAGAACCACCCCGGACGGAGCCTACGAGCAGTACTTC.

This chain joins TRBV27 and TRBJ2-7, with D hard to call. The CDR3 is made up of 13 amino acids. The germline V and J ends were trimmed by 3 bases and 2 bases, with 8 bases remaining between them. Germline lookup yields CDR1 MNHEY and CDR2 SMNVEV (reference sequence). CDR3 protein: CASSFQRTYEQYF. CDR3 sequence (DNA): TGTGCCAGCAGTTTTCAGAGGACCTACGAGCAGTACTTC.

The chain combines TRBV4-2 with TRBJ2-5; the D gene is possibly TRBD2 (5 bases). In germline, CDR1 is LGHNA, CDR2 YNFKEQ. V was pared by 0 bases and J by 0 bases, with 8 bases between. The CDR3 sequence is 15 residues long. The CDR3 region is CASSQDSANQETQYF. DNA of the CDR3: TGTGCCAGCAGCCAAGATAGCGCGAACCAAGAGACCCAGTACTTC.

The chain is built from TRBV11-2 and TRBJ2-1; 7 bases line up with TRBD2. The CDR3 runs 12 residues. The junction had 0 bases not matched to a gene; V was cut back by 1 base and J by 9 bases. Germline CDR1 is SGHAT and CDR2 is FQNNGV. The DNA for the CDR3 is TGTGCCAGCAGCTTAGCTAGCGGTGAGCAGTTCTTC. Translation: CASSLASGEQFF. Full variable domain (remainder filled in from reference TRBV11-2 and TRBJ2-1): EAGVAQSPRYKIIEKRQSVAFWCNPISGHATLYWYQQILGQGPKLLIQFQNNGVVDDSQLPKDRFSAERLKGVDSTLKIQPAKLEDSAVYLCASSLASGEQFFGPGTRLTVL.

The chain employs TRBV21-1 and TRBJ1-6; the table names TRBD1, a call not compared with the DNA. TRBV21-1 corresponds to a pseudogene. There are 15 residues in the CDR3. The CDR3: CASSTQGPDNSPLHF. CDR3 coding DNA: TGTGCCAGCAGTACACAGGGACCCGATAATTCACCCCTCCACTTT.

The V call is TRBV6-1, the J call TRBJ1-1; D not certain. Trimming pared 7 bases from V and 1 base from J, leaving 10 bases between. The CDR3 is made up of 13 amino acids. In germline, CDR1 is MNHNS, CDR2 SASEGT. This CDR3 is CASTQDGNTEAFF. CDR3 DNA: TGTGCCAGCACCCAGGATGGGAACACTGAAGCTTTCTTT.

The V call is TRBV6-1, the J call TRBJ1-1; 7 nucleotides line up with TRBD1. Germline CDR1 is MNHNS and CDR2 is SASEGT. After removal of 2 bases from V and 0 bases from J, the junction contained 3 bases not matched to a gene. This CDR3 spans 15 amino acids. In DNA, the CDR3 is TGTGCCAGCAGTGAAAAGGGGGCCATGAACACTGAAGCTTTCTTT. It is translated as CASSEKGAMNTEAFF.

This chain joins TRBV5-1 and TRBJ1-1; unclear D gene. V dropped 1 base and J dropped 1 base, with 8 bases sitting between them. This CDR3 contains 14 residues. Per the germline V gene, CDR1 is SGHRS and CDR2 is YFSETQ. The CDR3 region is CASSLSFRNTEAFF. DNA of the CDR3: TGCGCCAGCAGCTTGAGCTTTAGGAACACTGAAGCTTTCTTT.

This clone appeared once. J is TRBJ1-2 and V is TRBV30, with TRBD1 matching 7 bases. J was trimmed by 1 base and V by 3 bases; bases with no gene match: 11. CDR1 and CDR2 (germline): GTSNPN, SVGIG (reference sequence). This CDR3 is built from 16 residues. The CDR3 coding sequence is TGTGCCTGGAGACGATTCGACAGGGAAGATAACTATGGCTACACCTTC. This encodes CAWRRFDREDNYGYTF.